A selection of T cell receptor beta chains follows, all from one sample in a study of OX40 agonist ivuxolimab in advanced cancers. This table comes from immunoSEQ multiplex PCR, and its TCRdb copy is limited to in-frame clones, with some not included. Among about 79,000 clones listed, approximately 90% were seen once. The source material was CD4+ or CD8+ T cells sorted from blood, sampled in a trial of the OX40 agonist ivuxolimab. Receptors originate from an adult with an advanced solid tumor such as melanoma, head and neck, liver or kidney cancer. CDR3s include the opening cysteine and the closing phenylalanine or tryptophan. A D gene is named only where the DNA matches it firmly. Some rows mark clone size as missing; the rest say once, few, many or name a class of expanded clone.

j_gene: TRBJ2-3
v_gene: TRBV7-9
abundance: once
d_gene: TRBD1
CDR3nt: TGTGCCAGCAGCTTCGGGACAGGGCCCACAGATACGCAGTATTTT
CDR3aa: CASSFGTGPTDTQYF

j_gene: TRBJ2-7
v_gene: TRBV6-1
abundance: NA
d_gene: NA
CDR3nt: TGTGCCAGCAGTGATTTAACCGGGATATACTACGAGCAGTACTTC
CDR3aa: CASSDLTGIYYEQYF

j_gene: TRBJ2-5
v_gene: TRBV5-1
abundance: NA
d_gene: NA
CDR3nt: TGCGCCAGCAGCTTGGGATGGACTCAGTTACCTCAAGAGACCCAGTACTTC
CDR3aa: CASSLGWTQLPQETQYF

j_gene: TRBJ1-4
v_gene: TRBV7-8
abundance: NA
d_gene: TRBD1
CDR3nt: TGTGCCAGCAGCTTAGCAAGACAGGGCTGGGGGGAAAAACTGTTTTTT
CDR3aa: CASSLARQGWGEKLFF

j_gene: TRBJ2-3
v_gene: TRBV10-3
abundance: NA
d_gene: TRBD1
CDR3nt: TGTGCCATCAGTGAGTCGTGGCAGGGGGACACAGATACGCAGTATTTT
CDR3aa: CAISESWQGDTDTQYF

j_gene: TRBJ2-7
v_gene: TRBV6-5
abundance: NA
d_gene: NA
CDR3nt: TGTGCCAGCAGTTACCCGGGGGCCTACGAGCAGTACTTC
CDR3aa: CASSYPGAYEQYF

j_gene: TRBJ1-1
v_gene: TRBV5-1
abundance: NA
d_gene: NA
CDR3nt: TGCGCCAGCAGCTTGGTCGGCAGGGGTGACACTGAAGCTTTCTTT
CDR3aa: CASSLVGRGDTEAFF

j_gene: TRBJ2-2
v_gene: TRBV7-6
abundance: NA
d_gene: NA
CDR3nt: TGTGCCAGCAGCTTAGTCCTCGGACGTACCGGGGAGCTGTTTTTT
CDR3aa: CASSLVLGRTGELFF

j_gene: TRBJ1-6
v_gene: TRBV19
abundance: NA
d_gene: NA
CDR3nt: TGTGCCAGTTTGGGCTCCTATAATTCACCCCTCCACTTT
CDR3aa: CASLGSYNSPLHF

j_gene: TRBJ2-7
v_gene: TRBV6-5
abundance: NA
d_gene: NA
CDR3nt: TGTGCCAGCAGTCTCCGGGACTACGAGCAGTACTTC
CDR3aa: CASSLRDYEQYF

j_gene: TRBJ2-7
v_gene: TRBV7-9
abundance: NA
d_gene: NA
CDR3nt: TGTGCCAGCAGCTTAGCGCAACTGTCTAACTCCTACGAGCAGTACTTC
CDR3aa: CASSLAQLSNSYEQYF

j_gene: TRBJ1-5
v_gene: TRBV7-8
abundance: once
d_gene: NA
CDR3nt: TGTGCCAGCAGCCTAAATCAGGGACAGCCCCAGCATTTT
CDR3aa: CASSLNQGQPQHF

j_gene: TRBJ1-1
v_gene: TRBV5-4
abundance: NA
d_gene: NA
CDR3nt: TGTGCCAGCAGCTTGGACCTCCGGGACACCGTTGTGGGCACTGAAGCTTTCTTT
CDR3aa: CASSLDLRDTVVGTEAFF

j_gene: TRBJ2-1
v_gene: TRBV9
abundance: NA
d_gene: NA
CDR3nt: TGTGCCAGCAGCGCCCCCGGACGGCGGGAGCAGTTCTTC
CDR3aa: CASSAPGRREQFF

j_gene: TRBJ1-1
v_gene: TRBV28
abundance: NA
d_gene: NA
CDR3nt: TGTGCCAGCATCCGGAAGGGGGGGCGGACTGAAGCTTTCTTT
CDR3aa: CASIRKGGRTEAFF

j_gene: TRBJ1-1
v_gene: TRBV7-9
abundance: NA
d_gene: NA
CDR3nt: TGTGCCAGCAGCTTAGGGCTAACTGAAGCTTTCTTT
CDR3aa: CASSLGLTEAFF

j_gene: TRBJ1-2
v_gene: TRBV6-1
abundance: NA
d_gene: NA
CDR3nt: TGTGCCAGCAGTTCGTTCTATGGCTACACCTTC
CDR3aa: CASSSFYGYTF

j_gene: TRBJ2-7
v_gene: TRBV2
abundance: NA
d_gene: TRBD1
CDR3nt: TGTGCCAGCGGGGGATTGCCTTTCGGACAGGGCGAAGAGCAGTACTTC
CDR3aa: CASGGLPFGQGEEQYF

j_gene: TRBJ2-3
v_gene: TRBV7-3
abundance: NA
d_gene: NA
CDR3nt: TGTGCCAGCAGCCCCGGAGGGGGGCCCACAGATACGCAGTATTTT
CDR3aa: CASSPGGGPTDTQYF

j_gene: TRBJ2-7
v_gene: TRBV19
abundance: NA
d_gene: NA
CDR3nt: TGTGCCAGTAGTTATGCGGGGTCAGCCTACGAGCAGTACTTC
CDR3aa: CASSYAGSAYEQYF

j_gene: TRBJ2-3
v_gene: TRBV9
abundance: NA
d_gene: TRBD2
CDR3nt: TGTGCCAGCAGCGGCGGGGGACCCACAGATACGCAGTATTTT
CDR3aa: CASSGGGPTDTQYF

j_gene: TRBJ2-5
v_gene: TRBV11-2
abundance: NA
d_gene: TRBD1
CDR3nt: TGTGCCAGCAGCAGGGGACAGGGGTGGACCCAGTACTTC
CDR3aa: CASSRGQGWTQYF

j_gene: TRBJ1-1
v_gene: TRBV7-6
abundance: NA
d_gene: NA
CDR3nt: TGTGCCAGCAGCTTACAGGGTCCGTTCACTGAAGCTTTCTTT
CDR3aa: CASSLQGPFTEAFF

j_gene: TRBJ2-1
v_gene: TRBV15
abundance: NA
d_gene: TRBD2
CDR3nt: TGTGCCACCAGCGGCGGCGGGGAGGGAAAACAGAATGAGCAGTTCTTC
CDR3aa: CATSGGGEGKQNEQFF

j_gene: TRBJ1-5
v_gene: TRBV5-1
abundance: few
d_gene: NA
CDR3nt: TGCGCCAGCAGCTCCGGGGGGGGCCAGCCCCAGCATTTT
CDR3aa: CASSSGGGQPQHF

j_gene: TRBJ2-7
v_gene: TRBV9
abundance: NA
d_gene: NA
CDR3nt: TGTGCCAGCAGCGGGGACGGCTACGAGCAGTACTTC
CDR3aa: CASSGDGYEQYF

j_gene: TRBJ2-7
v_gene: TRBV7-2
abundance: NA
d_gene: NA
CDR3nt: TGTGCCAGCAGCTTAACCGGGACCGCCTACGAGCAGTACTTC
CDR3aa: CASSLTGTAYEQYF

j_gene: TRBJ1-4
v_gene: TRBV7-9
abundance: NA
d_gene: TRBD1
CDR3nt: TGTGCCAGCAGCCTGAAATTGCGGGACAGCCAAAATGAAAAACTGTTTTTT
CDR3aa: CASSLKLRDSQNEKLFF

j_gene: TRBJ2-7
v_gene: TRBV28
abundance: NA
d_gene: NA
CDR3nt: TGTGCCAGCGCCTCTGTCGGTCGACTGGCCTACGAGCAGTACTTC
CDR3aa: CASASVGRLAYEQYF

j_gene: TRBJ2-1
v_gene: TRBV5-6
abundance: NA
d_gene: NA
CDR3nt: TGTGCCAGCAGCTTGATCCAGAATAATGAGCAGTTCTTC
CDR3aa: CASSLIQNNEQFF

j_gene: TRBJ2-7
v_gene: TRBV7-6
abundance: NA
d_gene: TRBD1
CDR3nt: TGTGCCAGCAGCTTAGGGCAGGGGGCGTACGAGCAGTACTTC
CDR3aa: CASSLGQGAYEQYF

j_gene: TRBJ2-3
v_gene: TRBV13
abundance: NA
d_gene: NA
CDR3nt: TGTGCCAGCAGCCCCTACCGGGACAAGTTGTATTTT
CDR3aa: CASSPYRDKLYF

j_gene: TRBJ2-1
v_gene: TRBV6-6
abundance: NA
d_gene: NA
CDR3nt: TGTGCCAGCAGTTTCCCGGGTAGTGAGCAGTTCTTC
CDR3aa: CASSFPGSEQFF

j_gene: TRBJ1-2
v_gene: TRBV6-5
abundance: NA
d_gene: NA
CDR3nt: TGTGCCAGCAGCCATGCCGGTACTGACTATGGCTACACCTTC
CDR3aa: CASSHAGTDYGYTF

j_gene: TRBJ1-3
v_gene: TRBV7-6
abundance: NA
d_gene: NA
CDR3nt: TGTGCCAGCAGCGAAGGCGGGCGGGGAACTGGAAACACCATATATTTT
CDR3aa: CASSEGGRGTGNTIYF

j_gene: TRBJ2-3
v_gene: TRBV27
abundance: NA
d_gene: TRBD2
CDR3nt: TGTGCCAGCAGTTTACTAGGACTAGCGGGGGTAGGGAATACGCAGTATTTT
CDR3aa: CASSLLGLAGVGNTQYF

j_gene: TRBJ2-7
v_gene: TRBV4-3
abundance: NA
d_gene: NA
CDR3nt: TGCGCCAGCAGCCAAGCCAGAACACCGGTATACGAGCAGTACTTC
CDR3aa: CASSQARTPVYEQYF

j_gene: TRBJ2-1
v_gene: TRBV11-2
abundance: NA
d_gene: NA
CDR3nt: TGTGCCAGCAGCTTAGATCTTAGTGAGCAGTTCTTC
CDR3aa: CASSLDLSEQFF

j_gene: TRBJ1-5
v_gene: TRBV10-3
abundance: NA
d_gene: TRBD1
CDR3nt: TGTGCCATCAGCGAGGCCCCCACGGGACAGGTTCGATATAGCAATCAGCCCCAGCATTTT
CDR3aa: CAISEAPTGQVRYSNQPQHF

j_gene: TRBJ1-2
v_gene: TRBV7-9
abundance: NA
d_gene: NA
CDR3nt: TGTGCCAGCAGCTTAGGACGGAGCCCCAACTATGGCTACACCTTC
CDR3aa: CASSLGRSPNYGYTF

j_gene: TRBJ1-5
v_gene: TRBV7-6
abundance: NA
d_gene: TRBD1
CDR3nt: TGTGCCAGCAGCCTGTGGACAGGGGGCAATCAGCCCCAGCATTTT
CDR3aa: CASSLWTGGNQPQHF

j_gene: TRBJ1-5
v_gene: TRBV10-3
abundance: NA
d_gene: NA
CDR3nt: TGTGCCATCAGTGAGACTTGGACAGTTGTGTCGGGCAATCAGCCCCAGCATTTT
CDR3aa: CAISETWTVVSGNQPQHF

j_gene: TRBJ2-7
v_gene: TRBV7-9
abundance: NA
d_gene: NA
CDR3nt: TGTGCCAGCGGTGCTGTCGACGGGACCTACGAGCAGTACTTC
CDR3aa: CASGAVDGTYEQYF

j_gene: TRBJ2-1
v_gene: TRBV19
abundance: NA
d_gene: NA
CDR3nt: TGTGCCAGTAGTACGACAGATTACAATGAGCAGTTCTTC
CDR3aa: CASSTTDYNEQFF

j_gene: TRBJ1-1
v_gene: TRBV6-5
abundance: NA
d_gene: NA
CDR3nt: TGTGCCAGCAGTTCGTACCAGGGAAGGTCTGAAGCTTTCTTT
CDR3aa: CASSSYQGRSEAFF

j_gene: TRBJ2-1
v_gene: TRBV10-3
abundance: NA
d_gene: TRBD2
CDR3nt: TGTGCCATCAGGGGGACTAGCGGATTAACACCCTACAATGAGCAGTTCTTC
CDR3aa: CAIRGTSGLTPYNEQFF

j_gene: TRBJ1-3
v_gene: TRBV2
abundance: NA
d_gene: NA
CDR3nt: TGTGCCAGCAGTGAAGCGAGGCTAGCTACTGGAAACACCATATATTTT
CDR3aa: CASSEARLATGNTIYF

j_gene: TRBJ2-5
v_gene: TRBV7-6
abundance: NA
d_gene: NA
CDR3nt: TGTGCCAGCAGCTCAAAGGGTGGCAGGGGTAGAAGAGAGACCCAGTACTTC
CDR3aa: CASSSKGGRGRRETQYF

j_gene: TRBJ1-3
v_gene: TRBV7-9
abundance: NA
d_gene: NA
CDR3nt: TGTGCCAGCAGCTTGGTGCGGGACCACTCTGGAAACACCATATATTTT
CDR3aa: CASSLVRDHSGNTIYF

j_gene: TRBJ2-2
v_gene: TRBV23-1
abundance: once
d_gene: NA
CDR3nt: TGCGCCAGCAGTCGGACAGAACAGAACACCGGGGAGCTGTTTTTT
CDR3aa: CASSRTEQNTGELFF

j_gene: TRBJ2-1
v_gene: TRBV6-1
abundance: NA
d_gene: NA
CDR3nt: TGTGCCAGCAGTGAGCAGAACTACAATGAGCAGTTCTTC
CDR3aa: CASSEQNYNEQFF

j_gene: TRBJ2-1
v_gene: TRBV6-6
abundance: NA
d_gene: NA
CDR3nt: TGTGCCAGCAGTTACCTCGGGGATTACAATGAGCAGTTCTTC
CDR3aa: CASSYLGDYNEQFF

j_gene: TRBJ2-1
v_gene: TRBV7-6
abundance: NA
d_gene: NA
CDR3nt: TGTGCCAGCAGCCGCCGGAGCTCCTACAATGAGCAGTTCTTC
CDR3aa: CASSRRSSYNEQFF

j_gene: TRBJ2-7
v_gene: TRBV13
abundance: NA
d_gene: TRBD1
CDR3nt: TGTGCCAGCAGCCCCAGGACAGGGCCGGCTTTCTACGAGCAGTACTTC
CDR3aa: CASSPRTGPAFYEQYF

j_gene: TRBJ2-7
v_gene: TRBV7-6
abundance: NA
d_gene: TRBD2
CDR3nt: TGTGCCAGCAGCCCGGGGGACTATACCTACGAGCAGTACTTC
CDR3aa: CASSPGDYTYEQYF

j_gene: TRBJ1-2
v_gene: TRBV16
abundance: NA
d_gene: NA
CDR3nt: TGTGCCAGCAGCCAATCACGGGCGGAGTCTTATGGCTACACCTTC
CDR3aa: CASSQSRAESYGYTF

j_gene: TRBJ1-1
v_gene: TRBV4-1
abundance: NA
d_gene: NA
CDR3nt: TGCGCCAGCAGCCAAGGGGCCCGACCTGAAGCTTTCTTT
CDR3aa: CASSQGARPEAFF

j_gene: TRBJ2-3
v_gene: TRBV7-9
abundance: NA
d_gene: NA
CDR3nt: TGTGCCAGCAGCTCCTCGGGACCATTGGATACGCAGTATTTT
CDR3aa: CASSSSGPLDTQYF

j_gene: TRBJ1-2
v_gene: TRBV5-4
abundance: few
d_gene: NA
CDR3nt: TGTGCCTATAGGGCGAACTATGGCTACACCTTC
CDR3aa: CAYRANYGYTF